Sequencing of this T cell receptor (beta chain) was carried out in a study of beta chain features in type 1 diabetes. Germline V CDR1 and CDR2: SEHNR, FQNEAQ (reference sequence). Trimming left V 1 base short and J 2 bases short, with 8 bases between. The CDR3 covers 14 residues. TCRB transcripts that were expressed got sequenced, as all of the isolated RNA had been reverse transcribed. Sequenced by immunoSEQ multiplex PCR; TCRdb stores in-frame clones only, minus some. The data contain fewer than 900,000 clones, 15% to 20% of them singletons. This clone came up a few times. The chain employs TRBV7-9 and TRBJ2-5; TRBD1 might be the D (5 bases). The specimen sequenced was naive CD4+ T cells from blood. The receptor was isolated from a woman younger than 35 in good health. The CDR3 region has the DNA TGTGCCAGCAGCTTAGACAGGAGACAAGAGACCCAGTACTTC. It codes for CASSLDRRQETQYF.